This T cell receptor (beta chain) was sequenced during a study of a mutant IDH1 vaccine in newly diagnosed glioma. Across the study: Most patients had radiochemotherapy with temozolomide before enrollment; others had one alone.

This CDR3 is built from 13 residues. The ends lost 5 bases at V and 6 bases at J; junction bases unmatched: 6. Germline assignment: CDR1 SGHTA and CDR2 FQGTGA. TCRdb's table, derived via immunoSEQ multiplex PCR, lists solely in-frame clones and lacks some. The repertoire holds about 94,000 clones, around 92% seen once, with 0.75% to 0.95% in the top ten. As to time point: week 47, end of study. Vaccine doses each comprised 300 ug of mutant IDH1 20-mer peptide, with topical imiquimod. Comment on this clone: Its antigen is still unknown.

The V gene is TRBV7-3, the J gene TRBJ1-2, with 7 bases aligning to TRBD1. This sequence originates from a woman aged 45-59 years with glioma. The specimen was PBMCs, collected from a glioma patient whose treatment included an IDH1 peptide vaccine. DNA for the CDR3: TGTGCCAGCAGCCCCCGACAGGGCAATGGCTACACCTTC. Translating gives CASSPRQGNGYTF.